This is a list of T cell receptor beta chains from one sample in a study of shared clonotypes between healthy human individuals. The table came from immunoSEQ multiplex PCR; TCRdb's copy has only in-frame clones and leaves some out. The table lists 1.5 million to 2.5 million clones, about 95% of them singletons, with around 1.2% in the top ten. The sample consisted of naive CD8+ T cells sorted from blood. The receptors here all came from a young man in good health. Both conserved end residues are part of each CDR3. The order of the fields is V gene, clone size, D gene, J gene, CDR3 DNA, CDR3 protein. A D gene is named only where the DNA matches it firmly. Part of the rows lack a size; the others show once, few, many or a class for expanded clones.

TRBV6-5	-	TRBD1	TRBJ2-7	TGTGCCAGCAGAGCCGGGACAGGGAACGAGCAGTACTTC	CASRAGTGNEQYF
TRBV18	-	-	TRBJ2-2	TGTGCCAGCTCACCACCGGGACCCCTCACCGGGGAGCTGTTTTTT	CASSPPGPLTGELFF
TRBV19	-	TRBD2	TRBJ2-1	TGTGCCAGTAAAGAGCGGGAGACAGACCGTGAGCAGTTCTTC	CASKERETDREQFF
TRBV9	once	-	TRBJ2-7	TGTGCCAGCAGCGTAAGGGCAGGCTACTCCTACGAGCAGTACTTC	CASSVRAGYSYEQYF
TRBV7-9	-	TRBD1	TRBJ2-7	TGTGCCAGCAGCTTAGAGACAGGGGGTATTACCGAGCAGTACTTC	CASSLETGGITEQYF
TRBV19	-	-	TRBJ1-2	TGTGCCAGTAGCAACAACTGGGCCATTGGTGGGACGCCCGGAAACTATGGCTACACCTTC	CASSNNWAIGGTPGNYGYTF
TRBV7-8	-	TRBD1	TRBJ1-1	TGTGCCAGCAGCGCCGATATACAGGGGGTAAGGACTGAAGCTTTCTTT	CASSADIQGVRTEAFF
TRBV11-2	-	TRBD1	TRBJ2-7	TGTGCCAGCAGCTTAGATGGGCCTACCAGGGGGCTTCTTTCCTACGAGCAGTACTTC	CASSLDGPTRGLLSYEQYF
TRBV6-6	-	-	TRBJ2-7	TGTGCCAGCAGTTACTCTGGCCCCTACGAGCAGTACTTC	CASSYSGPYEQYF
TRBV7-9	once	-	TRBJ1-1	TGTGCCACCCGACAGTTGAACACTGAAGCTTTCTTT	CATRQLNTEAFF
TRBV13	once	-	TRBJ2-7	TGTGCCAGCAGCTCCCCGGGGGACCCCTACGAGCAGTACTTC	CASSSPGDPYEQYF
TRBV11-2	-	-	TRBJ2-5	TGTGCCAGCAGCTTAGATCGGTCCAGCCCTGAGACCCAGTACTTC	CASSLDRSSPETQYF
TRBV7-9	-	-	TRBJ2-7	TGTGCCAGCAGCTCTACCGGGGATCACGAGCAGTACTTC	CASSSTGDHEQYF
TRBV4-3	-	-	TRBJ1-1	TGCGCCAGCAGCCAAGGAGTGGTCATGAACACTGAAGCTTTCTTT	CASSQGVVMNTEAFF
TRBV9	-	-	TRBJ2-3	TGTGCCAGCAGCGAGGGACGGTTCGGTACAGATACGCAGTATTTT	CASSEGRFGTDTQYF
TRBV6-5	-	TRBD1	TRBJ2-7	TGTGCCAGCAGTTTGATAGGACAGGGGGAACTCCACGAGCAGTACTTC	CASSLIGQGELHEQYF
TRBV27	-	-	TRBJ2-7	TGTGCCAGCAGTTTCAGTCCGGGGTTCATGTACGAGCAGTACTTC	CASSFSPGFMYEQYF
TRBV11-2	-	TRBD2	TRBJ2-7	TGTGCCAGCAGCTCGGGACTAGCGGGCGAGCAGTACTTC	CASSSGLAGEQYF
TRBV7-9	-	-	TRBJ2-2	TGTGCCAGCAGCCCGGACGGAAACACCGGGGAGCTGTTTTTT	CASSPDGNTGELFF
TRBV6-1	-	-	TRBJ2-3	TGTGCCAGCAGGCCAGCAGATACGCAGTATTTT	CASRPADTQYF
TRBV7-8	-	TRBD2	TRBJ2-5	TGTGCCAGCAGCGCCCCACGGACTAGCAGTGAAGAGACCCAGTACTTC	CASSAPRTSSEETQYF
TRBV6-5	-	-	TRBJ1-1	TGTGCCAGCAGTCTGGCGAACACTGAAGCTTTCTTT	CASSLANTEAFF
TRBV5-1	-	-	TRBJ1-2	TGCGCCAGCAGCTTGGTTTCAACAGGGCTCTATGGCTACACCTTC	CASSLVSTGLYGYTF
TRBV27	-	TRBD1	TRBJ1-6	TGTGCCAGCGGATTTTCAGGGGGCTGGTCACCCCTCCACTTT	CASGFSGGWSPLHF
TRBV11-2	-	-	TRBJ1-1	TGTGCCAGCAGCTTAGAGGCAGGGAACATGAACACTGAAGCTTTCTTT	CASSLEAGNMNTEAFF
TRBV7-2	-	TRBD2	TRBJ2-3	TGTGCCAGCAGCTTATTTGACCCGGGACTAGCCTTGGATACGCAGTATTTT	CASSLFDPGLALDTQYF
TRBV28	-	TRBD1	TRBJ1-2	TGTGCCAGCAGTTTCGGACAGGCAAACTATGGCTACACCTTC	CASSFGQANYGYTF
TRBV14	-	TRBD2	TRBJ2-7	TGTGCCAGCAGCCCGACTAGCGGGACTACCTACGAGCAGTACTTC	CASSPTSGTTYEQYF
TRBV4-3	once	TRBD2	TRBJ2-2	TGCGCCAGCAGCCAAGCTGGTCTAGCGGGAGGGTTGGGGGAGCTGTTTTTT	CASSQAGLAGGLGELFF
TRBV5-6	-	-	TRBJ2-2	TGTGCCAGCAGCTTGGCCCAGAGCTTCAACACCGGGGAGCTGTTTTTT	CASSLAQSFNTGELFF
TRBV25-1	-	-	TRBJ1-1	TGTGCCAGCAGTGAATGGGAGGGGATGAACACTGAAGCTTTCTTT	CASSEWEGMNTEAFF
TRBV10-3	-	-	TRBJ2-3	TGTGCCATCAGTGATAAGGGAGGTGAGGATACGCAGTATTTT	CAISDKGGEDTQYF
TRBV7-9	-	-	TRBJ2-5	TGTGCCAGCAGCTTTGGCAGGGAAGAGACCCAGTACTTC	CASSFGREETQYF
TRBV7-9	-	-	TRBJ2-7	TGTGCCAGCAGCTTTAACTACGAGCAGTACTTC	CASSFNYEQYF
TRBV5-1	few	-	TRBJ2-7	TGCGCCAGCAGCTTGATCCCGGAGTCCTACGAGCAGTACTTC	CASSLIPESYEQYF
TRBV5-6	-	TRBD1	TRBJ2-7	TGTGCCAGCAGCTTGAGCTACAGGGGCTACGAGCAGTACTTC	CASSLSYRGYEQYF
TRBV28	-	TRBD1	TRBJ1-6	TGTGCCAGCTCCCGGACAGGGGGCGGTTCACCCCTCCACTTT	CASSRTGGGSPLHF
TRBV6-5	-	TRBD2	TRBJ2-1	TGTGCCAGCAGTCCGGGGGGGAACAATGAGCAGTTCTTC	CASSPGGNNEQFF
TRBV11-2	-	TRBD1	TRBJ1-1	TGTGCCAGCAGCGGCGACAGGGATGAAGCTTTCTTT	CASSGDRDEAFF
TRBV7-3	-	-	TRBJ2-1	TGTGCCAGCAGCTTTTCCTCCAGCTCGTACAATGAGCAGTTCTTC	CASSFSSSSYNEQFF
TRBV7-2	-	-	TRBJ2-1	TGTGCCAGCAGCTTATTTACCAGGGGGGCGGATGAGCAGTTCTTC	CASSLFTRGADEQFF
TRBV19	-	-	TRBJ1-1	TGTGCCAGTAAGGATCTTCCTGGGGTAGTGAACACTGAAGCTTTCTTT	CASKDLPGVVNTEAFF
TRBV4-2	-	TRBD2	TRBJ2-1	TGTGCCAGCAGCTCCCTTGCGGGGGGGCCTCAGGAGCAGTTCTTC	CASSSLAGGPQEQFF
TRBV2	-	TRBD2	TRBJ2-2	TGTGCCAGCAGTCCCCCCCGGACTAGCGGGGATTGGCTGTTTTTT	CASSPPRTSGDWLFF
TRBV19	-	TRBD1	TRBJ1-1	TGTGCCGTCCGGGGACAGGGGATGAACACTGAAGCTTTCTTT	CAVRGQGMNTEAFF
TRBV7-2	-	-	TRBJ1-2	TGTGCCAGCAGCTCCCCGGGCCTCGGCCAATTTTCTAACTATGGCTACACCTTC	CASSSPGLGQFSNYGYTF
TRBV6-6	-	TRBD2	TRBJ2-3	TGTGCCAGCAGCCATACTAGCGGGAGCACAGATACGCAGTATTTT	CASSHTSGSTDTQYF
TRBV28	once	-	TRBJ1-2	TGTGCCAGCAGTTTAAGAGTTTCCTATGGCTACACCTTC	CASSLRVSYGYTF
TRBV7-3	once	TRBD1	TRBJ2-3	TGTGCCAGCAGCTCGATCCTCGGGACAGGGGACACAGATACGCAGTATTTT	CASSSILGTGDTDTQYF
TRBV13	few	TRBD1	TRBJ2-7	TGTGCCAGCAGCTTCGGGGACAGAGCCTACGAGCAGTACTTC	CASSFGDRAYEQYF
TRBV5-6	-	-	TRBJ2-1	TGTGCCAGCAGCGGCACAGCTAGCGTTGGCCACAATGAGCAGTTCTTC	CASSGTASVGHNEQFF
TRBV19	-	-	TRBJ1-2	TGTGCCAGTAGTATGGCTGAGGAGGGGTGGTATGGCTACACCTTC	CASSMAEEGWYGYTF
TRBV4-3	-	TRBD2	TRBJ2-5	TGCGCCAGCAGCCAACTTCTAGCGGAACAAGAGACCCAGTACTTC	CASSQLLAEQETQYF
TRBV10-2	-	-	TRBJ2-1	TGCGCCAGCAGTGAGTCTGGGCAGGACAATGAGCAGTTCTTC	CASSESGQDNEQFF
TRBV7-2	-	-	TRBJ2-7	TGTGCCAGCAGCTTGTACAGGGTAGGGTCCCTCTACGAGCAGTACTTC	CASSLYRVGSLYEQYF
TRBV27	-	-	TRBJ1-6	TGTGCCAGCAGTTTAATGATTGGGGTTGACCTCCACTTT	CASSLMIGVDLHF
TRBV28	-	-	TRBJ1-4	TGTGCCAGCAGTTCCTGGACTCTTGCAACTAATGAAAAACTGTTTTTT	CASSSWTLATNEKLFF
TRBV6-6	-	TRBD1	TRBJ1-4	TGTGCCAGCGGAGCTGGGACAGGGCGTGAAAAACTGTTTTTT	CASGAGTGREKLFF
TRBV6-5	once	-	TRBJ1-1	TGTGCCAGCAGTTACTCGAGCAGGGTAGACACTGAAGCTTTCTTT	CASSYSSRVDTEAFF
TRBV5-1	-	TRBD2	TRBJ2-7	TGCGCCAGCAGCTTTCGAACTAGCGGGGGCTACGAGCAGTACTTC	CASSFRTSGGYEQYF